These T cell receptor beta chains were read from a single sample in a study of blood T cells in healthy people across ages. TCRdb reprocessed the 5' RACE reads with MiXCR, giving one entry per CDR3 protein. Found here are roughly 700,000 distinct CDR3 sequences, 49% of them singletons; the top ten hold roughly a third. The sample taken for sequencing was blood. The receptors come from an older woman in good health. Both conserved end residues are part of each CDR3. The D gene is left open where the match is weak. Size values are once, few and many counts, or a class for expanded clones, and some rows have none.

d_gene: -
v_gene: TRBV7-2
j_gene: TRBJ2-1
abundance: -
CDR3aa: CASSLEGESYEQFF
CDR3nt: TGTGCCAGCAGCTTAGAGGGGGAGAGCTACGAGCAGTTCTTC

d_gene: -
v_gene: TRBV12-3/TRBV12-4
j_gene: TRBJ1-2
abundance: -
CDR3aa: CASSPQGQGYTF
CDR3nt: TGTGCCAGCAGTCCCCAGGGGCAAGGCTACACCTTC

d_gene: -
v_gene: TRBV4-3
j_gene: TRBJ2-1
abundance: -
CDR3aa: CASSQDRRGETQFF
CDR3nt: TGCGCCAGCAGCCAAGATCGGAGGGGAGAGACCCAGTTCTTC

d_gene: -
v_gene: TRBV18
j_gene: TRBJ1-1
abundance: -
CDR3aa: CASSPWGYTEAFF
CDR3nt: TGTGCCAGCTCACCATGGGGCTACACTGAAGCTTTCTTT

d_gene: -
v_gene: TRBV12-3/TRBV12-4
j_gene: TRBJ2-7
abundance: many
CDR3aa: CASSFLGTPYEQYF
CDR3nt: TGTGCCAGCAGTTTCCTCGGGACACCTTACGAGCAGTACTTC

d_gene: TRBD2
v_gene: TRBV20-1
j_gene: TRBJ2-7
abundance: few
CDR3aa: CSAPSGSYEQYF
CDR3nt: TGCAGTGCTCCGAGCGGGAGCTACGAGCAGTACTTC

d_gene: TRBD2
v_gene: TRBV30
j_gene: TRBJ2-7
abundance: -
CDR3aa: CAWNRGGIAYEQYF
CDR3nt: TGTGCCTGGAATCGCGGGGGAATAGCTTACGAGCAGTACTTC

d_gene: -
v_gene: TRBV20-1
j_gene: TRBJ2-1
abundance: few
CDR3aa: CSARDPRDEQFF
CDR3nt: TGCAGTGCTAGAGATCCGAGGGATGAGCAGTTCTTC

d_gene: -
v_gene: TRBV20-1
j_gene: TRBJ2-5
abundance: once
CDR3aa: CSAPTGLYRSEQYF
CDR3nt: TGCAGTGCACCTACAGGGCTCTACCGGAGTGAGCAGTACTTC

d_gene: TRBD1
v_gene: TRBV7-2
j_gene: TRBJ2-7
abundance: -
CDR3aa: CASSRDRVPREQYF
CDR3nt: TGTGCCAGCAGCCGCGACAGGGTCCCTAGGGAGCAGTACTTC

d_gene: -
v_gene: TRBV10-3
j_gene: TRBJ2-6
abundance: -
CDR3aa: CAISAEGKNSGANVLTF
CDR3nt: TGTGCCATCAGTGCCGAGGGTAAAAACTCTGGGGCCAACGTCCTGACTTTC

d_gene: -
v_gene: TRBV7-2
j_gene: TRBJ2-7
abundance: few
CDR3aa: CASSFVTGSYEQYF
CDR3nt: TGTGCCAGCAGCTTTGTGACGGGGTCCTACGAGCAGTACTTC

d_gene: TRBD2
v_gene: TRBV6-2/TRBV6-3
j_gene: TRBJ2-4
abundance: -
CDR3aa: CASSPVGTSLNIQYF
CDR3nt: TGTGCCAGCAGTCCCGTGGGGACTAGCTTGAACATTCAGTACTTC

d_gene: TRBD1
v_gene: TRBV6-6
j_gene: TRBJ1-1
abundance: few
CDR3aa: CASRATGWDTEAFF
CDR3nt: TGTGCCAGCAGGGCGACAGGGTGGGACACTGAAGCTTTCTTT

d_gene: -
v_gene: TRBV7-2
j_gene: TRBJ1-5
abundance: -
CDR3aa: CASSSSGTGQPQHF
CDR3nt: TGTGCCAGCAGCTCCTCGGGGACCGGTCAGCCCCAGCATTTT

d_gene: -
v_gene: TRBV5-1
j_gene: TRBJ2-6
abundance: -
CDR3aa: CASSLGILYSGANVLTF
CDR3nt: TGCGCCAGCAGCTTGGGCATTCTGTACTCTGGGGCCAACGTCCTGACTTTC

d_gene: -
v_gene: TRBV7-2
j_gene: TRBJ2-7
abundance: -
CDR3aa: CASSLEPWDGLYYEQYF
CDR3nt: TGTGCCAGCAGCTTAGAGCCCTGGGATGGCCTCTACTACGAGCAGTACTTC

d_gene: -
v_gene: TRBV12-3/TRBV12-4
j_gene: TRBJ2-1
abundance: once
CDR3aa: CASTFMSSYNEQFF
CDR3nt: TGTGCCAGCACTTTCATGAGCTCCTACAATGAGCAGTTCTTC

d_gene: TRBD1
v_gene: TRBV7-6
j_gene: TRBJ2-7
abundance: -
CDR3aa: CASSRGGQIYEQYF
CDR3nt: TGTGCCAGCAGCCGTGGGGGACAGATCTACGAGCAGTACTTC

d_gene: TRBD2
v_gene: TRBV20-1
j_gene: TRBJ2-1
abundance: -
CDR3aa: CSVIPGLAGVHEQFF
CDR3nt: TGCAGTGTTATTCCGGGACTAGCGGGAGTCCATGAGCAGTTCTTC

d_gene: TRBD2
v_gene: TRBV20-1
j_gene: TRBJ2-1
abundance: few
CDR3aa: CSATASGGYNEQFF
CDR3nt: TGCAGTGCAACAGCTAGCGGGGGTTACAATGAGCAGTTCTTC

d_gene: -
v_gene: TRBV12-3/TRBV12-4
j_gene: TRBJ1-2
abundance: -
CDR3aa: CASSLGAGKGYTF
CDR3nt: TGTGCCAGCAGTTTAGGGGCAGGGAAGGGCTACACCTTC

d_gene: -
v_gene: TRBV6-6
j_gene: TRBJ2-7
abundance: -
CDR3aa: CASSYQPYEQYF
CDR3nt: TGTGCCAGCAGTTACCAACCCTACGAGCAGTACTTC

d_gene: TRBD1
v_gene: TRBV4-3
j_gene: TRBJ2-4
abundance: -
CDR3aa: CASSPRQGSNIQYF
CDR3nt: TGCGCCAGCAGCCCGAGACAGGGTTCAAACATTCAGTACTTC

d_gene: TRBD2
v_gene: TRBV28
j_gene: TRBJ2-3
abundance: many
CDR3aa: CASSLLTSGRAVDTQYF
CDR3nt: TGTGCCAGCAGTTTGCTGACTAGCGGGAGGGCCGTAGATACGCAGTATTTT

d_gene: TRBD2
v_gene: TRBV29-1
j_gene: TRBJ2-7
abundance: -
CDR3aa: CSVVGGLARYNEQYF
CDR3nt: TGCAGCGTTGTAGGGGGACTAGCGCGTTACAATGAGCAGTACTTC

d_gene: TRBD2
v_gene: TRBV19
j_gene: TRBJ2-1
abundance: few
CDR3aa: CASSMTSGSYNEQFF
CDR3nt: TGTGCCAGTAGTATGACTAGCGGGAGCTACAATGAGCAGTTCTTC

d_gene: -
v_gene: TRBV24-1
j_gene: TRBJ2-3
abundance: -
CDR3aa: CATSDFNRDADTQYF
CDR3nt: TGTGCCACCAGTGATTTTAATAGGGACGCAGATACGCAGTATTTT

d_gene: -
v_gene: TRBV27
j_gene: TRBJ1-1
abundance: -
CDR3aa: CASKGAYTEAFF
CDR3nt: TGTGCCAGCAAAGGGGCTTATACTGAAGCTTTCTTT

d_gene: -
v_gene: TRBV10-3
j_gene: TRBJ2-7
abundance: -
CDR3aa: CAIRSDSYEQYF
CDR3nt: TGTGCCATCAGGAGCGACTCCTACGAGCAGTACTTC

d_gene: -
v_gene: TRBV6-2/TRBV6-3
j_gene: TRBJ2-1
abundance: -
CDR3aa: CASSQGSPYNEQFF
CDR3nt: TGTGCCAGCAGCCAGGGGTCGCCATACAATGAGCAGTTCTTC

d_gene: -
v_gene: TRBV20-1
j_gene: TRBJ2-4
abundance: -
CDR3aa: CSAARDIEQYF
CDR3nt: TGCAGTGCCGCTAGAGATATTGAGCAGTACTTC

d_gene: TRBD2
v_gene: TRBV2
j_gene: TRBJ2-5
abundance: -
CDR3aa: CATTGLAGGETQYF
CDR3nt: TGTGCCACTACGGGACTAGCGGGAGGAGAGACCCAGTACTTC

d_gene: TRBD2
v_gene: TRBV7-9
j_gene: TRBJ2-3
abundance: -
CDR3aa: CASSLVSAGGPSHTDTQYF
CDR3nt: TGTGCCAGCAGCTTAGTCTCAGCGGGAGGGCCCTCCCACACAGATACGCAGTATTTT

d_gene: TRBD2
v_gene: TRBV9
j_gene: TRBJ2-1
abundance: few
CDR3aa: CASTSGTSGPPYNEQFF
CDR3nt: TGTGCCAGCACATCCGGGACTAGCGGACCGCCATACAATGAGCAGTTCTTC

d_gene: TRBD1
v_gene: TRBV5-5
j_gene: TRBJ1-1
abundance: -
CDR3aa: CASSYRTGTDTEAFF
CDR3nt: TGTGCCAGCAGCTACCGGACAGGGACGGACACTGAAGCTTTCTTT

d_gene: -
v_gene: TRBV5-1
j_gene: TRBJ2-3
abundance: -
CDR3aa: CASSDTGTPGDTQYF
CDR3nt: TGCGCCAGCAGTGACACCGGGACTCCCGGCGATACGCAGTATTTT

d_gene: TRBD2
v_gene: TRBV5-1
j_gene: TRBJ2-1
abundance: -
CDR3aa: CASSPVWEGPNEQFF
CDR3nt: TGCGCCAGCAGCCCCGTTTGGGAGGGCCCCAATGAGCAGTTCTTC

d_gene: -
v_gene: TRBV20-1
j_gene: TRBJ2-3
abundance: -
CDR3aa: CSASRRDSGTDTQYF
CDR3nt: TGCAGTGCTAGCCGGAGGGACTCGGGCACAGATACGCAGTATTTT

d_gene: TRBD1
v_gene: TRBV10-3
j_gene: TRBJ2-3
abundance: few
CDR3aa: CAISATGLTDTQYF
CDR3nt: TGTGCCATCAGTGCGACAGGGCTCACAGATACGCAGTATTTT

d_gene: -
v_gene: TRBV7-9
j_gene: TRBJ2-7
abundance: -
CDR3aa: CASSRDPATSYEQYF
CDR3nt: TGTGCCAGCAGCCGTGATCCGGCTACCTCCTACGAGCAGTACTTC

d_gene: -
v_gene: TRBV6-2/TRBV6-3
j_gene: TRBJ1-6
abundance: once
CDR3aa: CASSYFGGNSPLHF
CDR3nt: TGTGCCAGCAGTTACTTCGGCGGTAATTCACCCCTCCACTTT

d_gene: -
v_gene: TRBV4-2
j_gene: TRBJ1-2
abundance: -
CDR3aa: CASSQLQSANYGYTF
CDR3nt: TGTGCCAGCAGCCAACTACAATCAGCTAACTATGGCTACACCTTC

d_gene: TRBD1
v_gene: TRBV6-6
j_gene: TRBJ1-1
abundance: few
CDR3aa: CASTDLTGRMEAFF
CDR3nt: TGTGCCAGTACTGACCTGACAGGGCGAATGGAAGCTTTCTTT

d_gene: -
v_gene: TRBV27
j_gene: TRBJ2-5
abundance: once
CDR3aa: CASSSFGGKVETQYF
CDR3nt: TGTGCCAGCAGTTCGTTTGGGGGGAAGGTCGAGACCCAGTACTTC

d_gene: TRBD2
v_gene: TRBV7-2
j_gene: TRBJ2-3
abundance: -
CDR3aa: CASSLGGRTGDTQYF
CDR3nt: TGTGCCAGCAGCTTAGGCGGGAGGACCGGAGATACGCAGTATTTT

d_gene: -
v_gene: TRBV20-1
j_gene: TRBJ2-3
abundance: few
CDR3aa: CSAPRRGSTDTQYF
CDR3nt: TGCAGTGCCCCGCGACGGGGCAGCACAGATACGCAGTATTTT

d_gene: TRBD2
v_gene: TRBV29-1
j_gene: TRBJ2-3
abundance: -
CDR3aa: CSVEERGGDTQYF
CDR3nt: TGCAGCGTTGAGGAGCGGGGAGGGGATACGCAGTATTTT

d_gene: -
v_gene: TRBV14
j_gene: TRBJ2-5
abundance: -
CDR3aa: CASSQSRRDQYF
CDR3nt: TGTGCCAGCAGCCAAAGTCGACGGGACCAGTACTTC

d_gene: TRBD2
v_gene: TRBV7-2
j_gene: TRBJ2-1
abundance: -
CDR3aa: CASRPDRTSLFNEQFF
CDR3nt: TGTGCCAGCAGACCCGATCGGACTAGCCTCTTCAATGAGCAGTTCTTC

d_gene: -
v_gene: TRBV3-1
j_gene: TRBJ2-7
abundance: -
CDR3aa: CASSPAGTLSYEQYF
CDR3nt: TGTGCCAGCAGCCCCGCTGGGACTCTTTCCTACGAGCAGTACTTC

d_gene: -
v_gene: TRBV12-3/TRBV12-4
j_gene: TRBJ1-2
abundance: -
CDR3aa: CASSEQGIGYTF
CDR3nt: TGTGCCAGCAGTGAACAGGGAATAGGCTACACCTTC

d_gene: TRBD1
v_gene: TRBV5-1
j_gene: TRBJ2-5
abundance: -
CDR3aa: CASSRDRKQETQYF
CDR3nt: TGCGCCAGCAGCCGGGACAGGAAACAAGAGACCCAGTACTTC

d_gene: TRBD1
v_gene: TRBV7-2
j_gene: TRBJ2-7
abundance: -
CDR3aa: CASSYRDRSYEQYF
CDR3nt: TGTGCCAGCAGCTATCGGGACAGGTCCTACGAGCAGTACTTC

d_gene: TRBD1
v_gene: TRBV20-1
j_gene: TRBJ2-7
abundance: -
CDR3aa: CSADGQAYEQYF
CDR3nt: TGCAGTGCTGACGGACAGGCCTACGAGCAGTACTTC

d_gene: -
v_gene: TRBV6-4
j_gene: TRBJ2-1
abundance: -
CDR3aa: CASSEGAENNEQFF
CDR3nt: TGTGCCAGCAGTGAGGGGGCAGAAAACAATGAGCAGTTCTTC

d_gene: TRBD2
v_gene: TRBV4-2
j_gene: TRBJ2-3
abundance: -
CDR3aa: CASSLRAPSGYSTDTQYF
CDR3nt: TGTGCCAGCAGCCTACGGGCGCCTAGCGGGTATAGCACAGATACGCAGTATTTT